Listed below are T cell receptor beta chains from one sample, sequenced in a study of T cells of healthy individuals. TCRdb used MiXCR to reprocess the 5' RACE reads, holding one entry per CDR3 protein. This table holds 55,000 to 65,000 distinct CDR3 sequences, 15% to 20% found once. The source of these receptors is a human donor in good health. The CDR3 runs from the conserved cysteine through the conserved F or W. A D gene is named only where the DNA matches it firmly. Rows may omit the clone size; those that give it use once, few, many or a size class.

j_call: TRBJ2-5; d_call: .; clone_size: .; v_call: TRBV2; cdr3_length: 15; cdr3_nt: TGTGCCAGCAGTAGGGAACAGATTCTTGAAGAGACCCAGTACTTC; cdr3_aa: CASSREQILEETQYF
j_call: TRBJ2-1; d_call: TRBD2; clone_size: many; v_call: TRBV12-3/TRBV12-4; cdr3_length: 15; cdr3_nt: TGTGCCAGCAGTCCCGTACTAGCGGGAGTTAATGAGCAGTTCTTC; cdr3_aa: CASSPVLAGVNEQFF
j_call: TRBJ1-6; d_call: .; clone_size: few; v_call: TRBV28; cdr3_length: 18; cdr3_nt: TGTGCCAGCAGTCCCACCAGCCCCTCAAGCTCCTATAATTCACCCCTCCACTTT; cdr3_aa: CASSPTSPSSSYNSPLHF
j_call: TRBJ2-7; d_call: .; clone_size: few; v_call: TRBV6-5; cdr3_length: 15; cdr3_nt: TGTGCCAGCAGCCCCAGGGCCTATCGGGCCTACGAGCAGTACTTC; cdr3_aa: CASSPRAYRAYEQYF
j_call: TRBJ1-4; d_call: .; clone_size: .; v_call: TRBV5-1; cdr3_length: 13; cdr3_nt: TGCGCCAGCAGCTTGGAACCAGAGAGAGAACTGTTTTTT; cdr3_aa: CASSLEPERELFF
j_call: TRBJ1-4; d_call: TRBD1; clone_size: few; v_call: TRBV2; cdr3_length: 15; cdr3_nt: TGTGCCAGCAGTGCCGACAGGGATAGCTATGAAAAACTGTTTTTT; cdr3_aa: CASSADRDSYEKLFF
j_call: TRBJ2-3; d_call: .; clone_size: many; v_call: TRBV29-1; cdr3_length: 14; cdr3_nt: TGCAGCGCCACTCCCGGCGGGAGCACAGATACGCAGTATTTT; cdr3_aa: CSATPGGSTDTQYF
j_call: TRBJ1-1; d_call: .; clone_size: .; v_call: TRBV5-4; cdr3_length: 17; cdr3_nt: TGTGCCAGCAGCTTTTTCCCCCTGGGGGACGGTAGCACTGAAGCTTTCTTT; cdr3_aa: CASSFFPLGDGSTEAFF
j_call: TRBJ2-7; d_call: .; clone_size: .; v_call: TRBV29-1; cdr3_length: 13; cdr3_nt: TGCAGCGTTGAAGATAAGATGGGGTACGAGCAGTACTTC; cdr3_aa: CSVEDKMGYEQYF
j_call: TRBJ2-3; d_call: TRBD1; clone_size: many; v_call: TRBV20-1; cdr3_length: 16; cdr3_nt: TGCAGTGCCCCCTCTCCGGCAGGGGGCAGAACAGATACGCAGTATTTT; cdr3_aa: CSAPSPAGGRTDTQYF
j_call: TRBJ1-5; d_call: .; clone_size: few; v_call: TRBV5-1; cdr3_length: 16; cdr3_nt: TGCGCCAGCAGCCCTGACGGGAAGGGGGTCAATCAGCCCCAGCATTTT; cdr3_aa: CASSPDGKGVNQPQHF
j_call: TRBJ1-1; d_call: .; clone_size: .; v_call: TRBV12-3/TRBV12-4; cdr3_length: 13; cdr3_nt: TGTGCCAGCAGTTTCTTGGTGAACACTGAAGCTTTCTTT; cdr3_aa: CASSFLVNTEAFF
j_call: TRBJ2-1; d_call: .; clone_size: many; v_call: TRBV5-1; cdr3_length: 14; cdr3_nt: TGCGCCAGCAGCTTCCCGGGACGCAGGAATGAGCAGTTCTTC; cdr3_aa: CASSFPGRRNEQFF
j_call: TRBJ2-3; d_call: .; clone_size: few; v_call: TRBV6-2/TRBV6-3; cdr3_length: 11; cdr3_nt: TGTGCCAGCAGTTACTCAGATACGCAGTATTTT; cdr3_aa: CASSYSDTQYF
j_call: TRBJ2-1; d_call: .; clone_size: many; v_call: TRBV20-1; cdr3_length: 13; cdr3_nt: TGCAGTGCTAGGGAGGACTCTTACAATGAGCAGTTCTTC; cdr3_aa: CSAREDSYNEQFF
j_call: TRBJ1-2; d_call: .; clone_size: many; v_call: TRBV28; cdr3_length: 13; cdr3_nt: TGTGCCAGCTTCGCCCGGCGCGACAATGGCTACACCTTC; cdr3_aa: CASFARRDNGYTF